This record covers a single TCR beta chain. This entry comes from a study of blood T cell repertoires in COVID-19. Study-wide background: The samples span acute and convalescent COVID-19 from the United States, Italy and Spain.

CDR1 and CDR2 (germline): SEHNR, FQNEAQ (reference sequence). V shed 5 bases and J 5 bases; nucleotides not matched to a gene: 7. The CDR3 is 15 amino acids. Assay: immunoSEQ multiplex PCR; the TCRdb copy retains only in-frame clones and omits some. The table records 300,000 to 450,000 clones, approximately 91% of them present only once. Everyone who took part was roughly 18 to 89 years old, and they came from fewer than 25 US areas. Participant-given clinical history determined each cohort assignment. Exposed study participants had met a COVID-19 case within 2 weeks before entry. The source is a woman aged 25 to 45 who had been exposed to COVID-19. The chain is built from TRBV7-9 and TRBJ1-4, with 8 bases matching TRBD1. The sequenced sample consisted of PBMCs or T cells enriched from blood (not recorded which). The CDR3, as DNA: TGTGCCAGCAGCATGTCAACAGGGGGAAATGAAAAACTGTTTTTT. It is translated as CASSMSTGGNEKLFF.